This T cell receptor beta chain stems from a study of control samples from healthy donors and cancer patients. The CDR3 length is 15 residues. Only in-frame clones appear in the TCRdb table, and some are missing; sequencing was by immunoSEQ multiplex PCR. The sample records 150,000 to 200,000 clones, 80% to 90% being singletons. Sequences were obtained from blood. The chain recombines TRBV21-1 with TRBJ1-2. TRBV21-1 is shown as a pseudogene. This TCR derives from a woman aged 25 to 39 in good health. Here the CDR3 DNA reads TGTGCCAGCAGCAAAGTGGGACGGCCCAACTATGGCTACACCTTC. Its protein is CASSKVGRPNYGYTF.